This record concerns one T cell receptor beta chain sequence. These data originate in a study of blood T cell repertoires in COVID-19. Study details: Sources were T cells, B-cell-depleted T cells, or PBMCs; the material itself was cDNA or gDNA.

Germline CDR1 and CDR2: SGHRS and YFSETQ. This CDR3 spans 16 amino acids. V lost 2 bases and J lost 4, with 15 bases in between. Original data processing: Reference gene primer amplification gave estimated nucleated cell counts. Using immunoSEQ multiplex PCR, the repertoire was profiled, and TCRdb retains in-frame clones only, with some absent. The DNA was the basis for D and trimming; V, J and clone size are from that table. The sample consists of roughly 260,000 clones, 85% to 90% of them appearing once. The chain is built from TRBV5-1 and TRBJ2-2; weak D call: TRBD2 (6 bases). Sequenced sample: peripheral blood. This TCR derives from a woman under 40 with COVID-19, enrolled during active disease. CDR3 loop: CASSFDRLGTTGELFF. In DNA, the CDR3 is TGCGCCAGCAGCTTTGATCGACTAGGGACCACCGGGGAGCTGTTTTTT.